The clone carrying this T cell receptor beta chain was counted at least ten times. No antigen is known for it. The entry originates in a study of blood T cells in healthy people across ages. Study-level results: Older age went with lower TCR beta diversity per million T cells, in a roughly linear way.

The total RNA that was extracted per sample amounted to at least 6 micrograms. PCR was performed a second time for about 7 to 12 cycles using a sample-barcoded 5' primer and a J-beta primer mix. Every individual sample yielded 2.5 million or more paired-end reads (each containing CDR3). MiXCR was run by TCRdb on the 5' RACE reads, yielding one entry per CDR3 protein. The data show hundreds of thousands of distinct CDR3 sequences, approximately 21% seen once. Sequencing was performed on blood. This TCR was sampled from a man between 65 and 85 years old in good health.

The CDR3 DNA follows: TGTGCCAGCAGTCTTACCAATGAGCAGTTCTTC. It encodes CASSLTNEQFF. The rearrangement joins TRBV6-2 or TRBV6-3 to TRBJ2-5; D is unresolved. Near its end, the DNA agrees better with TRBJ2-1, so the J call may be wrong. Germline loops: CDR1 MNHEY, CDR2 SVGEGT. The CDR3 consists of 11 residues.